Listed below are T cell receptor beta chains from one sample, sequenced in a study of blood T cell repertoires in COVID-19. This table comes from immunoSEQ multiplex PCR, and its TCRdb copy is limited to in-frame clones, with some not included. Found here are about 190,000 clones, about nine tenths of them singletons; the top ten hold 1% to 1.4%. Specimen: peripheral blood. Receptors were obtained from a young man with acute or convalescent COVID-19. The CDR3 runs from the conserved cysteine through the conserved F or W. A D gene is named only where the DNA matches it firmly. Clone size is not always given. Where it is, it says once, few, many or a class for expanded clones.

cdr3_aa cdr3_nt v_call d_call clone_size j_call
CASTRQGEQFF TGTGCCAGTACCCGACAGGGGGAGCAGTTCTTC TRBV19 TRBD1 . TRBJ2-1
CASSEDRVGYGYTF TGTGCCAGTAGTGAGGACAGGGTTGGCTATGGCTACACCTTC TRBV19 TRBD1 . TRBJ1-2
CASSSELPAKNIQYF TGTGCCAGCAGCTCTGAGCTTCCTGCCAAAAACATTCAGTACTTC TRBV21-1 . . TRBJ2-4
CASMDRVGNTIYF TGTGCCAGCATGGATCGGGTGGGAAACACCATATATTTT TRBV3-1/TRBV3-2 . . TRBJ1-3
CASSPVTGANYEQYF TGTGCCAGCAGCCCCGTAACAGGGGCTAACTACGAGCAGTACTTC TRBV28 TRBD1 . TRBJ2-7
CASIQSGQGADTQYF TGTGCCAGCATCCAGTCAGGACAGGGGGCAGATACGCAGTATTTT TRBV6-5 TRBD1 . TRBJ2-3
CASSPLPRGNTQYF TGTGCCAGCAGCCCACTGCCCAGGGGAAATACCCAGTACTTC TRBV7-9 . . TRBJ2-5
CASSAVQETQYF TGTGCCAGCAGTGCCGTCCAAGAGACCCAGTACTTC TRBV25-1 . . TRBJ2-5
CATSRDLLAGGYNEQFF TGTGCCACCAGCAGAGATCTGTTAGCGGGAGGCTACAATGAGCAGTTCTTC TRBV15 TRBD2 . TRBJ2-1
CASSHGVTGEQFF TGTGCCAGCAGCCACGGGGTTACGGGTGAGCAGTTCTTC TRBV7-2 . . TRBJ2-1
CAWTAGYEQYF TGTGCCTGGACCGCAGGTTACGAGCAGTACTTC TRBV30 . . TRBJ2-7
CAWSLGGLTGELFF TGTGCCTGGAGTCTGGGAGGACTCACCGGGGAGCTGTTTTTT TRBV30 . . TRBJ2-2
CASSSDRSSYEQYF TGTGCCAGCAGCTCCGACAGGAGCTCCTACGAGCAGTACTTC TRBV7-2 . . TRBJ2-7
CASSRDRANTEAFF TGTGCCAGCTCTCGAGACAGGGCGAACACTGAAGCTTTCTTT TRBV18 TRBD1 . TRBJ1-1
CASSLSTSGMYEQYF TGTGCCAGCAGTTTAAGTACTAGCGGGATGTACGAGCAGTACTTC TRBV28 TRBD2 . TRBJ2-7
CASSKKAPHTF TGTGCCAGCAGCAAAAAAGCCCCGCACACCTTC TRBV21-1 . . TRBJ1-2
CASSRGQGINTEAFF TGCGCCAGCAGCAGAGGACAGGGGATCAACACTGAAGCTTTCTTT TRBV5-1 TRBD1 . TRBJ1-1
CASSRRTSGRWVQETQYF TGTGCCAGCAGTCGCCGGACTAGCGGGAGATGGGTTCAAGAGACCCAGTACTTC TRBV28 TRBD2 . TRBJ2-5
CASSEHGGATAEQYF TGTGCCAGCAGTGAACATGGGGGGGCGACGGCAGAGCAGTACTTC TRBV6-1 . once TRBJ2-7
CASSLKPSSGAADTQYF TGCGCCAGCAGCCTCAAACCTTCTAGCGGGGCTGCAGATACGCAGTATTTT TRBV5-1 TRBD2 . TRBJ2-3
CASSVGTVGYTF TGTGCCAGCAGCGTCGGGACAGTCGGCTACACCTTC TRBV9 TRBD1 . TRBJ1-2
CASSQDGASGYTF TGCGCCAGCAGCCAAGATGGGGCGTCTGGCTACACCTTC TRBV4-1 . . TRBJ1-2
CASSVGASRLVYGYTF TGTGCCAGCAGCGTCGGAGCGTCGCGACTCGTCTATGGCTACACCTTC TRBV7-9 . . TRBJ1-2
CASSSTGGQPQHF TGTGCCAGCAGTTCGACAGGGGGACAGCCCCAGCATTTT TRBV6-5 TRBD1 . TRBJ1-5
CASSESSTGPKLNEKLFF TGTGCCAGCAGTGAAAGTTCGACAGGTCCCAAATTGAATGAAAAACTGTTTTTT TRBV6-1 . . TRBJ1-4
CASSYSGRGVAEAFF TGTGCCAGCTCTTACTCAGGACGGGGGGTCGCTGAAGCTTTCTTT TRBV18 . . TRBJ1-1
CASSALPGQENQPQHF TGTGCCAGCTCAGCACTACCGGGACAGGAGAATCAGCCCCAGCATTTT TRBV18 TRBD1 . TRBJ1-5
CASSDRGEAKNIQYF TGTGCCAGTAGTGACAGGGGAGAGGCCAAAAACATTCAGTACTTC TRBV19 TRBD1 . TRBJ2-4
CASSSQGASYNEQFF TGTGCCAGCAGTTCCCAGGGGGCCTCCTACAATGAGCAGTTCTTC TRBV6-5 TRBD1 once TRBJ2-1
CASLNRGRDGYTF TGTGCCAGCCTGAACAGGGGGCGCGATGGCTACACCTTC TRBV19 TRBD1 . TRBJ1-2
CASRLGPNNSPLHF TGTGCCAGCAGACTAGGTCCGAATAATTCACCCCTCCACTTT TRBV6-5 . . TRBJ1-6
CASSLGGAQYPSPLHF TGTGCCAGCAGCCTGGGGGGGGCGCAGTATCCTTCACCCCTCCACTTT TRBV7-2 . . TRBJ1-6
CASQVFHF TGTGCCAGTCAGGTCTTCCACTTT TRBV19 . . TRBJ1-6
CAWSSPTGRGNTIYF TGTGCCTGGAGCTCCCCCACAGGGAGAGGAAACACCATATATTTT TRBV30 . . TRBJ1-3
CASSLEGQGKAGELFF TGTGCCAGCAGTCTGGAGGGACAGGGGAAGGCCGGGGAGCTGTTTTTT TRBV28 TRBD1 once TRBJ2-2
CASSSQGWARETQYF TGTGCCAGCAGCTCCCAGGGGTGGGCTCGGGAGACCCAGTACTTC TRBV7-9 . . TRBJ2-5
CSVEGGQGNTDTQYF TGCAGCGTTGAAGGAGGACAGGGGAACACAGATACGCAGTATTTT TRBV29-1 TRBD1 . TRBJ2-3
CASSVRGHTEAFF TGTGCCAGCAGTGTCAGGGGGCACACTGAAGCTTTCTTT TRBV2 TRBD1 . TRBJ1-1
CASSFTGTGTGELFF TGCGCCAGCAGCTTCACCGGGACAGGGACCGGGGAGCTGTTTTTT TRBV5-1 TRBD1 . TRBJ2-2